These 32 T cell receptor beta chains came from one sample sequenced in a study of blood T cell repertoires in COVID-19. Sequenced by immunoSEQ multiplex PCR; TCRdb stores in-frame clones only, minus some. The sample has more than 60,000 clones; more than 75% are singletons. Sequencing was performed on peripheral blood. The source is an elderly woman with active or convalescent COVID-19.

The chain combines TRBV7-3 with TRBJ2-3; possible D gene TRBD2, 7 bases. CDR3 size: 15 residues. V lost 4 bases and J 5 bases, leaving 16 bases between the germline ends. CDR1 SGHTA and CDR2 FQGTGA come from the germline V gene. In nucleotides, the CDR3 is TGTGCCAGCAGCTCCCAAGGGGGGGGACTAGATACGCAGTATTTT. Its protein is CASSSQGGGLDTQYF.

The rearrangement links TRBV7-9 to TRBJ1-2; 7 bases fit TRBD1. Trimming at V came to 5 bases and at J to 2 bases, leaving 5 bases not matched to a gene. Germline CDR1 is SEHNR and CDR2 is FQNEAQ (reference sequence). This CDR3 has 14 residues. The CDR3 sequence is CASSASTGNYGYTF. The CDR3 DNA is TGTGCCAGCAGCGCATCGACAGGGAACTATGGCTACACCTTC.

The J gene is TRBJ1-1, the V gene TRBV11-2; 8 positions agree with TRBD1. Germline lookup yields CDR1 SGHAT and CDR2 FQNNGV. The CDR3 is 13 amino acids. The V segment lost 5 bases and the J segment 3 bases; nucleotides outside the gene matches: 2. The CDR3 nucleotides are TGTGCCAGCAGCGTGGACAGGGACACTGAAGCTTTCTTT. This translates into CASSVDRDTEAFF.

This rearrangement joins TRBV9 to TRBJ1-4, with TRBD1 as a possible D gene (5 bases). The CDR3 has 16 residues. Germline V gene sequence: CDR1 SGDLS, CDR2 YYNGEE. V was cut by 0 bases and J by 3 bases, with 12 bases left in between. CDR3 protein: CASSVEGLSPNEKLFF. Here the CDR3 DNA reads TGTGCCAGCAGCGTAGAGGGGTTGTCCCCTAATGAAAAACTGTTTTTT.

The chain couples TRBV30 to TRBJ1-4, with TRBD1 matching over 7 bases. After removal of 2 bases from V and 8 bases from J, the junction contained 5 bases not matched to a gene. This CDR3 has 13 amino acids. Germline CDR1 reads GTSNPN; CDR2 reads SVGIG (reference sequence). CDR3 sequence (DNA): TGTGCCTGGAGTAGACAGGGATCGGAAAAACTGTTTTTT. Encoded protein: CAWSRQGSEKLFF.

The chain carries TRBV6-6 and TRBJ2-1, with TRBD1 as a possible D gene (5 bases). This CDR3 comprises 13 residues. The ends were cut back, 0 bases at V and 7 bases at J, with 7 bases in the middle. The germline gives CDR1 MNHNY, CDR2 SVGAGI (reference sequence). Here the CDR3 reads CASSYSHRNEQFF. For the CDR3, the DNA is TGTGCCAGCAGTTACTCACACAGGAATGAGCAGTTCTTC.

V usage is TRBV7-2 and J usage is TRBJ2-7; D is uncertain. This CDR3 has 15 amino acids. V was trimmed by 1 base and J by 6 bases, leaving 16 bases between them. Germline V gene sequence: CDR1 SGHTA, CDR2 FQGNSA. The CDR3 here is CASSLVALGVLEQYF. The CDR3 region has the DNA TGTGCCAGCAGCTTAGTGGCCCTAGGAGTGCTCGAGCAGTACTTC.

The chain carries TRBV3-1 (or the pseudogene TRBV3-2) and TRBJ1-2; D is unclear. CDR1 is LGHDT, CDR2 YNNKEL, per germline (reference sequence). Trimming took 0 bases from V and 5 from J, leaving 4 bases between them. CDR3 length: 12 amino acids. CDR3 nucleotide sequence: TGTGCCAGCAGCCAAGAGCGGTATGGCTACACCTTC. This encodes CASSQERYGYTF.

The chain recombines TRBV7-2 with TRBJ2-7, with D perhaps TRBD2 (7 bases). This CDR3 region has 14 residues. Germline V gene lookup returns CDR1 SGHTA and CDR2 FQGNSA. The V gene lost 5 bases and the J gene lost 6 bases, with 17 bases spanning the gap. DNA for the CDR3: TGTGCCAGCAGCCCGAAGTCCGGGGGGCGCGAGCAGTACTTC. Amino acid sequence: CASSPKSGGREQYF.

J is TRBJ1-6 and V is TRBV27; TRBD1 is a possible D gene (5 bases). Germline V gives CDR1 MNHEY, CDR2 SMNVEV (reference sequence). Trimming took 3 bases from V and 7 from J, leaving 13 bases between them. This CDR3 has 15 residues. The DNA for the CDR3 is TGTGCCAGCAGTTTTTGGCAGGGTAGAAATTCACCCCTCCACTTT. Translating it yields CASSFWQGRNSPLHF.

The CDR3 DNA reads as TGCGCCAGCAGCCAAGGGAGGGGAGGTGGCAATCAGCCCCAGCATTTT. Encoded protein: CASSQGRGGGNQPQHF. This chain uses TRBV4-1 with TRBJ1-5, with D possibly being TRBD1 (5 bases). Per germline, CDR1 MGHRA and CDR2 YSYEKL. This CDR3 is built from 16 residues. Trimming removed 1 base at V and 2 bases at J, with 12 bases between.

The chain links TRBV5-1 to TRBJ2-3, with 9 bases matching TRBD1. Trimming cost V 7 bases and J 1 base; bases outside gene matches: 10. The CDR3 is 16 amino acids. Germline V CDR1 and CDR2: SGHRS, YFSETQ. The CDR3 nucleotides read TGCGCCAGCCGCTACAAATGGACAGGGGGCACAGATACGCAGTATTTT. Translated, it gives CASRYKWTGGTDTQYF.

The chain combines TRBV2 with TRBJ1-1, with 11 bases that match TRBD1. Germline V gene data show CDR1 as SNHLY and CDR2 as FYNNEI. The ends lost 9 bases at V and 4 bases at J; junction bases unmatched: 4. The CDR3 loop spans 13 amino acids. The CDR3 spells CARPGQGGTEAFF. CDR3 nucleotides: TGTGCCAGACCGGGACAGGGGGGCACTGAAGCTTTCTTT.

CDR3 sequence (DNA): TGTGCCAGTAGTCCTGGTTTGGCTCCCATATATTTT. It translates to CASSPGLAPIYF. The chain has TRBV19 and TRBJ1-3; D is unresolved. Looked up from germline, CDR1 is LNHDA and CDR2 is SQIVND (reference sequence). The CDR3 extends over 12 amino acids. The V gene lost 5 bases and the J gene lost 11 bases, with 13 bases spanning the gap.

V and J are TRBV9 and TRBJ1-1, with D tentatively TRBD1 (6 bases). Germline CDR1 and CDR2: SGDLS and YYNGEE. V was shortened by 3 bases and J by 4 bases, with 16 bases between the two germline ends. This CDR3 spans 15 amino acids. CDR3: CASSANRATGTEAFF. For the CDR3, the DNA is TGTGCCAGCAGCGCAAACAGGGCGACGGGCACTGAAGCTTTCTTT. Full variable domain (outside the CDR3, taken from reference TRBV9 and TRBJ1-1): DSGVTQTPKHLITATGQRVTLRCSPRSGDLSVYWYQQSLDQGLQFLIQYYNGEERAKGNILERFSAQQFPDLHSELNLSSLELGDSALYFCASSANRATGTEAFFGQGTRLTVV.

In the case of this clone: The same CDR3 is also encoded by other DNA sequences in this sample. This rearrangement joins TRBV7-2 to TRBJ2-1; tentative D call: TRBD2 (7 bases). The CDR3 length is 15 residues. Per germline, CDR1 SGHTA and CDR2 FQGNSA. V was pared by 1 base and J by 3 bases, with 10 bases between. The DNA of the CDR3 is TGTGCCAGCAGCTTAGGGGGGGGCCTCTACAATGAGCAGTTCTTC. It is translated as CASSLGGGLYNEQFF.

The rearrangement joins TRBV5-1 to TRBJ2-7; D not certain. V lost 0 bases and J 2 bases, leaving 12 bases between the germline ends. The CDR3 runs to 15 residues. From germline, CDR1 is SGHRS and CDR2 YFSETQ. The chain's CDR3 is CASSLEPGLAYEQYF. The DNA of the CDR3 is TGCGCCAGCAGCTTGGAGCCAGGCCTCGCCTACGAGCAGTACTTC.

V is TRBV12-3 or TRBV12-4 and J is TRBJ1-4; D gene uncertain. This CDR3 contains 12 residues. Trimming stripped 5 bases from V and 6 bases from J, with 7 bases between. As DNA, the CDR3 is TGTGCCAGCAGTATCTCCTATGAAAAACTGTTTTTT. Translation gives CASSISYEKLFF.

This chain connects TRBV28 to TRBJ2-3; the match to TRBD2 covers 11 bases. Germline CDR1 reads MDHEN; CDR2 reads SYDVKM. V was pared by 2 bases and J by 6 bases, with 1 base of the junction left unmatched. CDR3 length: 14 amino acids. CDR3 DNA sequence: TGTGCCAGCAGTTTACGACTAGCGGGGGATACGCAGTATTTT. This codes for CASSLRLAGDTQYF.

This chain uses TRBV7-9 with TRBJ1-1; D is perhaps TRBD1 (5 bases). Trimming stripped 8 bases from V and 6 bases from J, with 16 bases between. CDR1 is SEHNR and CDR2 is FQNEAQ in the germline V gene (reference sequence). This CDR3 is 13 amino acids long. The CDR3 bases are TGTGCCAGCGGGGTAGGGGAAAGGGCTGAAGCTTTCTTT. Amino acids: CASGVGERAEAFF.

This clone was seen a single time. The genes are TRBV5-1 and TRBJ1-3; D is possibly TRBD1 (5 bases). Deletions cut 0 bases from V and 2 bases from J, with 15 bases between. This CDR3 contains 17 residues. Germline CDR1 SGHRS, CDR2 YFSETQ. In DNA, the CDR3 is TGCGCCAGCAGCTTGGCCTGGGACTCCATTCCTGGAAACACCATATATTTT. Translated, it gives CASSLAWDSIPGNTIYF.

This chain connects TRBV6-6 to TRBJ2-7, with TRBD2 matching over 12 bases. Germline CDR1 MNHNY, CDR2 SVGAGI (reference sequence). V shed 5 bases and J 3 bases; nucleotides not matched to a gene: 2. CDR3 length equals 14 residues. DNA of the CDR3: TGTGCCAGCAGTCTAGCGGGGGGGAACTACGAGCAGTACTTC. It specifies CASSLAGGNYEQYF.

This rearrangement joins TRBV7-9 to TRBJ2-1; weak D call: TRBD2 (6 bases). From germline, CDR1 is SEHNR and CDR2 FQNEAQ (reference sequence). This CDR3 region has 14 residues. With 5 bases removed from V and 12 bases from J, the gap between germline ends came to 20 bases. The CDR3 bases are TGTGCCAGCAGCGCGCCGGGACTCCCTCCCCGGCAGTTCTTC. Residues: CASSAPGLPPRQFF.

The rearrangement joins TRBV7-9 to TRBJ1-2; 8 bases agree with TRBD1. The CDR3 consists of 15 residues. The V and J ends lost 5 bases and 6 bases, in that order; junction bases with no gene match: 11. Germline loops: CDR1 SEHNR, CDR2 FQNEAQ (reference sequence). This chain's CDR3 is CASSPTAGGRDGYTF. In DNA form, the CDR3 reads TGTGCCAGCAGCCCCACAGCAGGGGGCAGAGATGGCTACACCTTC.

J is TRBJ2-1 and V is TRBV18, with TRBD2 as a possible D gene (5 bases). Trimming cost V 1 base and J 0 bases, with 10 bases left between them. CDR1 is KGHSH and CDR2 is LQKENI in the germline V gene. The length of the CDR3 is 16 residues. The CDR3 region has the DNA TGTGCCAGCTCACCACGTACGGGGAGCTCCTACAATGAGCAGTTCTTC. Protein product: CASSPRTGSSYNEQFF. Combining the CDR3 with reference TRBV18 and TRBJ2-1 gives the whole variable domain NAGVMQNPRHLVRRRGQEARLRCSPMKGHSHVYWYRQLPEEGLKFMVYLQKENIIDESGMPKERFSAEFPKEGPSILRIQQVVRGDSAAYFCASSPRTGSSYNEQFFGPGTRLTVL.

The chain has TRBV7-3 and TRBJ2-1; no firm D call. The CDR3 contains 12 residues. Germline CDR1 reads SGHTA; CDR2 reads FQGTGA. With 5 bases removed from V and 10 bases from J, the gap between germline ends came to 12 bases. The CDR3 DNA reads as TGTGCCAGCAGCCGTTCCGGAGCGGAGCAGTTCTTC. Amino acids: CASSRSGAEQFF.

The V call is TRBV2, the J call TRBJ2-3; 7 bases are a match to TRBD2. Germline values: CDR1 SNHLY, CDR2 FYNNEI. The CDR3 has 14 amino acids. V gave up 2 bases and J gave up 6 bases; unmatched junction bases: 5. This CDR3 is CASSEIGGLDTQYF. In nucleotides, the CDR3 is TGTGCCAGCAGTGAAATCGGGGGGTTGGATACGCAGTATTTT.

This sequence joins TRBV18 and TRBJ2-2; TRBD2 is a possible D gene (6 bases). Germline loops: CDR1 KGHSH, CDR2 LQKENI. This CDR3 is built from 14 residues. Trimming removed 3 bases at V and 6 bases at J, with 11 bases between. CDR3 DNA sequence: TGTGCCAGCTCACCGGTGGGGACTCCCGGGGAGCTGTTTTTT. It specifies CASSPVGTPGELFF.

The genes are TRBV19 and TRBJ1-5; 7 positions match TRBD1. J lost 5 bases, V lost 0 bases, and 7 bases had no gene match. The CDR3 length is 16 residues. Germline assignment: CDR1 LNHDA and CDR2 SQIVND (reference sequence). CDR3 nucleotide sequence: TGTGCCAGTAGTATAGATGGACAGGTAGGGGATCAGCCCCAGCATTTT. Its protein product is CASSIDGQVGDQPQHF.

The chain joins TRBV9 to TRBJ1-5, with unresolved D. The CDR3 has 14 residues. The V gene lost 2 bases and the J gene lost 5 bases, with 11 bases spanning the gap. Germline V gene sequence: CDR1 SGDLS, CDR2 YYNGEE. CDR3 region: CASSVGLADQPQHF. The CDR3 nucleotides read TGTGCCAGCAGCGTCGGACTCGCAGATCAGCCCCAGCATTTT.

The count of this clone is one. V is TRBV4-3 and J is TRBJ2-1; 10 bases align to TRBD2. The germline V gene has CDR1 LGHNA and CDR2 YSLEER. There are 18 residues in the CDR3. Unmatched junction bases numbered 15, after V lost 1 base and J lost 9 bases. CDR3 residues: CASSQGTSGAMPVGEQFF. CDR3 DNA sequence: TGCGCCAGCAGCCAAGGGACTAGCGGTGCCATGCCCGTAGGTGAGCAGTTCTTC.

V and J are TRBV19 and TRBJ1-3; 7 bases agree with TRBD1. Looked up from germline, CDR1 is LNHDA and CDR2 is SQIVND (reference sequence). V lost 9 bases to trimming and J lost 0 bases; unmatched junction nucleotides: 5. The CDR3 length is 14 residues. The CDR3 sequence: CASHRGYSGNTIYF. The CDR3 bases are TGTGCCAGCCACAGGGGTTACTCTGGAAACACCATATATTTT.